This T cell receptor beta chain was retrieved from a study of cytomegalovirus exposure and HLA in healthy donors. PCR primers comprised 60 Vbeta and 13 Jbeta primers. Assay: immunoSEQ multiplex PCR; the TCRdb copy retains only in-frame clones and omits some. The sample lists fewer than 200,000 clones; roughly 80% were seen once. This clone was counted between two and nine times. V lost 6 bases to trimming and J lost 8 bases, with 11 bases between them. CDR3 size: 11 residues. Sequencing was done on a sample of PBMCs. The TCR sequence derives from a man between 35 and 55 years old in good health and CMV-seronegative. This chain links TRBV5-3 with TRBJ1-2; unclear D gene. TRBV5-3 is treated as an ORF (open reading frame) with a function not yet certain. The CDR3 nucleotides are TGTGCCAGAATCACGGGAAGCGGCTACACCTTC. It translates to CARITGSGYTF.